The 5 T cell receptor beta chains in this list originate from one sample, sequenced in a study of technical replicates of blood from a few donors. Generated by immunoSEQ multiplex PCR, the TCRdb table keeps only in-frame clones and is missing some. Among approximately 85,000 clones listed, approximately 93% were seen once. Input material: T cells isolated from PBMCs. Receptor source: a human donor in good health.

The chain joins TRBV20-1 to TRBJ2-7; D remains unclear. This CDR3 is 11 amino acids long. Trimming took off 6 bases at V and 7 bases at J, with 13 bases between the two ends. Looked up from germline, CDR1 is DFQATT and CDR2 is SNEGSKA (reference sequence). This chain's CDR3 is CSARLFGEQYF. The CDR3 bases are TGCAGTGCGCGCCTCTTCGGTGAGCAGTACTTC.

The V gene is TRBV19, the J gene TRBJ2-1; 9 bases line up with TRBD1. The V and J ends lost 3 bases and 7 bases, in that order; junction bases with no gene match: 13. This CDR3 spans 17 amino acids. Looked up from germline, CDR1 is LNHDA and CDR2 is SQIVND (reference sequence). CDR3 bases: TGTGCCAGTAGTATGTTGTCTGGGACAGGGACGTTTAATGAGCAGTTCTTC. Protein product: CASSMLSGTGTFNEQFF.

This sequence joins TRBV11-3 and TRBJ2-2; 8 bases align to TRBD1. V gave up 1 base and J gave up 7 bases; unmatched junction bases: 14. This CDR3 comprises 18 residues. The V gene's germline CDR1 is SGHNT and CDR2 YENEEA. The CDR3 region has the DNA TGTGCCAGCAGCTTAGGGTACCAGGGGGCTGGCCTAAGCGGGGAGCTGTTTTTT. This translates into CASSLGYQGAGLSGELFF.

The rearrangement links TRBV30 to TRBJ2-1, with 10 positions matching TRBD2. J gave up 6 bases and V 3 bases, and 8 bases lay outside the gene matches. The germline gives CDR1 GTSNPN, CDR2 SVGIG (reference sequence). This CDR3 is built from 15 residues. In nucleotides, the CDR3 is TGTGCCTGGAGGGAACTAGCGGGGAGGGGCAATGAGCAGTTCTTC. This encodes CAWRELAGRGNEQFF.

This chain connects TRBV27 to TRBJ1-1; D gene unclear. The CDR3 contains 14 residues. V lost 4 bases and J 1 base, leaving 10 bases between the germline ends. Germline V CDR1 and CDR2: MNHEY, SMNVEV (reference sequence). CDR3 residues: CASSSEGGNTEAFF. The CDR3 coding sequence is TGTGCCAGCAGTTCTGAGGGAGGGAACACTGAAGCTTTCTTT.